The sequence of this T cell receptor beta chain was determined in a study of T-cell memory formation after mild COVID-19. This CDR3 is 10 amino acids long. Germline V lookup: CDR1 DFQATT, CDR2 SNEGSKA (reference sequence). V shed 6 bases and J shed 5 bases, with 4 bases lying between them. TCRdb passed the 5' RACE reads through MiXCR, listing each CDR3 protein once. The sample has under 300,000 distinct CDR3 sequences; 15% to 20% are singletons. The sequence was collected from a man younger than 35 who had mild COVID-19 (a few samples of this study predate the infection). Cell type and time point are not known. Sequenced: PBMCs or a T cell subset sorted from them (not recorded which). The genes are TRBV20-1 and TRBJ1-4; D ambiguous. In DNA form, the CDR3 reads TGCAGTGCACAGAATGAAAAACTGTTTTTT. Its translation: CSAQNEKLFF.